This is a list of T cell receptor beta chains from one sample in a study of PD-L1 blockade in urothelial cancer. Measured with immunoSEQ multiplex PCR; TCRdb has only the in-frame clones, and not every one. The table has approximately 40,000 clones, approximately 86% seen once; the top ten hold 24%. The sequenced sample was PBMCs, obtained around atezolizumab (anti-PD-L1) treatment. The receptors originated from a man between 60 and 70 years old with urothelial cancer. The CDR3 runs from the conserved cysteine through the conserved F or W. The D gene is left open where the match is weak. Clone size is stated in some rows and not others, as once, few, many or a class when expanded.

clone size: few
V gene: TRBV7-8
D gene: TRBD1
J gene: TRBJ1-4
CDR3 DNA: TGTGCCAGGGGGACAGATACTGCAACTAATGAAAAACTGTTTTTT
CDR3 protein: CARGTDTATNEKLFF

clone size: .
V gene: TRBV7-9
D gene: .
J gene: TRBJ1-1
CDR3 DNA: TGTGCCAGCCGAGGTAGTGGGTACACTGAAGCTTTCTTT
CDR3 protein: CASRGSGYTEAFF

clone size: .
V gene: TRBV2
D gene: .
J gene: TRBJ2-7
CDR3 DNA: TGTGCCAGCAGTGAAATCTGGGGAGGCGAGCAGTACTTC
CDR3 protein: CASSEIWGGEQYF

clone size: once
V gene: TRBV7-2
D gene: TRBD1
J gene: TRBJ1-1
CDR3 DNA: TGTGCCAGCAGCCCAGGACAGGGCCACACTGAAGCTTTCTTT
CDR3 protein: CASSPGQGHTEAFF

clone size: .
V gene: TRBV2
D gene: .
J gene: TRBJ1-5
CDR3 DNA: TGTGCCAGCAAAAGGTGGAGGGGTCAGCCCCAGCATTTT
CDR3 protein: CASKRWRGQPQHF

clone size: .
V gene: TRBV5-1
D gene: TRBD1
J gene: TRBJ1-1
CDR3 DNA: TGCGCCAGCAGCGCCGGCCTAAACAGGGGCCCCCGCACTGAAGCTTTCTTT
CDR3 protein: CASSAGLNRGPRTEAFF

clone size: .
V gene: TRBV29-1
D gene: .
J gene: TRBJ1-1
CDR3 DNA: TGCAGCGTTGAGGCCTACACTGAAGCTTTCTTT
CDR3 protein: CSVEAYTEAFF

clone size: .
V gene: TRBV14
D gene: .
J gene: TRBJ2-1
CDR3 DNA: TGTGCCAGCAGCCAAGAGTTAGTTAGCGTTGAGCAGTTCTTC
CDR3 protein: CASSQELVSVEQFF

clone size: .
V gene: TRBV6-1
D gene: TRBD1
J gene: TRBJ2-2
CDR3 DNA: TGTGCCAGCAGTGAGTTCGGGACAGGGGGCGCGAACACCGGGGAGCTGTTTTTT
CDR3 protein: CASSEFGTGGANTGELFF

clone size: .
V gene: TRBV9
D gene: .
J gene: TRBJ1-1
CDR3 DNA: TGTGCCAGCAGCGTAGCTTCATACGGTGAAGCTTTCTTT
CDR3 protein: CASSVASYGEAFF

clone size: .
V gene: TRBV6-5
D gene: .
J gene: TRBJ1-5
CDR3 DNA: TGTGCCAGCAGCCCCGGCAGGGAGGGCAATCAGCCCCAGCATTTT
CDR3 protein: CASSPGREGNQPQHF

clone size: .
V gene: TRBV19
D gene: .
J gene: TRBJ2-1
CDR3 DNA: TGTGCCAGTAGTATAGCGGGAGTCCTGGTCAATGAGCAGTTCTTC
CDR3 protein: CASSIAGVLVNEQFF

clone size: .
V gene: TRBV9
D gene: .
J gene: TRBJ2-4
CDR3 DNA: TGTGCCAGCAGCCTTCCGACAGAATTAAACATTCAGTACTTC
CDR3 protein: CASSLPTELNIQYF

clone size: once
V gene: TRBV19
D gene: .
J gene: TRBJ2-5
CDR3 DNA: TGTGCCAGTAGTGCTGACAGCCAAGAGACCCAGTACTTC
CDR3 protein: CASSADSQETQYF

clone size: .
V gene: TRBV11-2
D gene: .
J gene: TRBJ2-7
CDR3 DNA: TGTGCCAGCAGGTCCCTAGACAGCTCCTACGAGCAGTACTTC
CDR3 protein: CASRSLDSSYEQYF

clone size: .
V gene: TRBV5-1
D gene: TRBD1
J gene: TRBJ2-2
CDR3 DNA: TGCGCCAGCAGCTTCACAGGGGTGACCGGGGAGCTGTTTTTT
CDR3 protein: CASSFTGVTGELFF

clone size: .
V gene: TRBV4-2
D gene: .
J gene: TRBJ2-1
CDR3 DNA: TGTGCCAGCAGCCCCCAGAGGCACGTTCTGGACTACAATGAGCAGTTCTTC
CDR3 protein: CASSPQRHVLDYNEQFF

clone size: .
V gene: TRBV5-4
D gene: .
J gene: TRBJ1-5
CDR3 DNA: TGTGCCAGCAGCTCGGACCCGAGGGATCAGCCCCAGCATTTT
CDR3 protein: CASSSDPRDQPQHF

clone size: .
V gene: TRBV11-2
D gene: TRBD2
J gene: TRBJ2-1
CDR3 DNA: TGTGCCAGCAGCTTAGGGACTAGCGGTTACAATGAGCAGTTCTTC
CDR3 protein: CASSLGTSGYNEQFF

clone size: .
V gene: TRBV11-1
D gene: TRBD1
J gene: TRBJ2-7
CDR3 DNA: TGTGCCAGCACCCCGGGACAGGGGTTTCCGAGCTCCTACGAGCAGTACTTC
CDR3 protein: CASTPGQGFPSSYEQYF

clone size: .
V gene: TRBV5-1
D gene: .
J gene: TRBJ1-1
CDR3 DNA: TGCGCCAGCAGCTTGGGGGCAGGGTGGAGCTCCGAGAACACTGAAGCTTTCTTT
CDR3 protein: CASSLGAGWSSENTEAFF

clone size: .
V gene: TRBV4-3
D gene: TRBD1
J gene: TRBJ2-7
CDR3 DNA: TGCGCCAGCAGCCAAGGGGACAGGGGCAATCTTGACGAGCAGTACTTC
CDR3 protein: CASSQGDRGNLDEQYF

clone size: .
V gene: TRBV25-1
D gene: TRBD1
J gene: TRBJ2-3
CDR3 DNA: TGTGCCAGCAGCCCCTCCGGGACAGGAACTTTGGGCACAGATACGCAGTATTTT
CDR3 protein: CASSPSGTGTLGTDTQYF

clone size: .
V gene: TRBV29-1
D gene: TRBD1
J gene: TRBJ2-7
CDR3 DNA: TGCAGCGTTACAGGGGGCCTTTCCTACGAGCAGTACTTC
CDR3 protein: CSVTGGLSYEQYF

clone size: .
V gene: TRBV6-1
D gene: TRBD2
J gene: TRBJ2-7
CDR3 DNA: TGTGCCAGCAGTGAATTGTCTAGCGGGTCCTACGAGCAGTACTTC
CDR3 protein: CASSELSSGSYEQYF

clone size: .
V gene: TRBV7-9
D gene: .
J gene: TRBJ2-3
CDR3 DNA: TGTGCCAGCAGCGCAAGCGGAGCTAGCACAGATACGCAGTATTTT
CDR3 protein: CASSASGASTDTQYF

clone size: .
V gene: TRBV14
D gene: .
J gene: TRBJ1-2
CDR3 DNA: TGTGCCAGCAGCCCCCAGGACAGACACGGCTACACCTTC
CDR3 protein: CASSPQDRHGYTF

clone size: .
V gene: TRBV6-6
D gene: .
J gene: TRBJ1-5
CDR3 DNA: TGTGCCAGCAGCTCGGAGGGCCGCGGGCCCCAGCATTTT
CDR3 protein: CASSSEGRGPQHF

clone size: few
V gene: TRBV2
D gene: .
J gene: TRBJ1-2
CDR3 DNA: TGTGCCAGCAATGGAGACTCCGGCTATGGCTACACCTTC
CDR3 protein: CASNGDSGYGYTF

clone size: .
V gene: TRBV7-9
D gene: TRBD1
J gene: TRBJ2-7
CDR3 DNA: TGTGCCAGCAGCGCCCCGGGACAGGGGGCCTACGAGCAGTACTTC
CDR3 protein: CASSAPGQGAYEQYF

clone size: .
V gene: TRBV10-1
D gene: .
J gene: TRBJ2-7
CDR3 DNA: TGCGCCAGCAGTGGACAGGGGCTAGCGGAAACCTACGAGCAGTACTTC
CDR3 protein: CASSGQGLAETYEQYF

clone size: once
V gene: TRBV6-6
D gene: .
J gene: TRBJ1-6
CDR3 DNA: TGTGCCAGCAGCCCCGGGTTCTATAATTCACCCCTCCACTTT
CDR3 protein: CASSPGFYNSPLHF

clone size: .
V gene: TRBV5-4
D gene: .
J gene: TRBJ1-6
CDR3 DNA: TGTGCCAGCACCTTGATGACAGGCGGGAATTCACCCCTCCACTTT
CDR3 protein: CASTLMTGGNSPLHF

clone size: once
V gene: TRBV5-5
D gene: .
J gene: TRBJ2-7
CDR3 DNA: TGTGCCAGCAGCTTGGTGACGGGGGCCTACGAGCAGTACTTC
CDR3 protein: CASSLVTGAYEQYF

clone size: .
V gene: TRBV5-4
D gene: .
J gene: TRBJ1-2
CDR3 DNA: TGTGCCAGCAGCTTGGGATCACAATATGGCTACACCTTC
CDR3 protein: CASSLGSQYGYTF

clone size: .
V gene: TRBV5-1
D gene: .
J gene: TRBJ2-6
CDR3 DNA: TGCGCCAGCAGCTTGGGTGGGAGCTCTGGGGCCAACGTCCTGACTTTC
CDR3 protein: CASSLGGSSGANVLTF

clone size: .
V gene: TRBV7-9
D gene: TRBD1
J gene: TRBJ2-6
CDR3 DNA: TGTGCCAGCAGCTTGGGACAGTTAACCTCTGGGGCCAACGTCCTGACTTTC
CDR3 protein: CASSLGQLTSGANVLTF

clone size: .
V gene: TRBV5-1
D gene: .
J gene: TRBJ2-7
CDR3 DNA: TGCGCCAGCAGCTTCCAGGGCGGCTCCTACGAGCAGTACTTC
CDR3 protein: CASSFQGGSYEQYF

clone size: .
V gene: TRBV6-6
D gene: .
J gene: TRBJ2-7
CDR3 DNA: TGTGCCAGCGGGGGGTCCCTCTACGAGCAGTACTTC
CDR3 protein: CASGGSLYEQYF

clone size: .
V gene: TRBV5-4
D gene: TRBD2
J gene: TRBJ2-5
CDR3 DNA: TGTGCCAGCAGCTTGGGAAGCGGGGGGCGAGAGACCCAGTACTTC
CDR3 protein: CASSLGSGGRETQYF

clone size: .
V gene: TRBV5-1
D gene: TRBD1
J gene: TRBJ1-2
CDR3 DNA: TGCGCCAGCAGCTCGACAGGGTTGGGAGACTATGGCTACACCTTC
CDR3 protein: CASSSTGLGDYGYTF

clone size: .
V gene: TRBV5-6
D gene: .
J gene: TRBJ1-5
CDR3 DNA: TGTGCCAGCAGCTTCGGGGGGGCAATATTATATAGCAATCAGCCCCAGCATTTT
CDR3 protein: CASSFGGAILYSNQPQHF

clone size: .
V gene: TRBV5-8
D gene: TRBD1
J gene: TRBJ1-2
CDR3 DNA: TGTGCCAGCAGCTTGCGAGGACAGGGGACTAAGACGGGAGGCTACACCTTC
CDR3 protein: CASSLRGQGTKTGGYTF

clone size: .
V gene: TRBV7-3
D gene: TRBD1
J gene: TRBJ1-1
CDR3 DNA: TGTGCCAGCAGCTCCCTGGGGACAGATAACACTGAAGCTTTCTTT
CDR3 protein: CASSSLGTDNTEAFF

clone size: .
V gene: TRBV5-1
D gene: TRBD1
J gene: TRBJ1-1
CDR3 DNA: TGCGCCAGCAGGAGGGACAGCCAAGCTTTCTTT
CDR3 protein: CASRRDSQAFF

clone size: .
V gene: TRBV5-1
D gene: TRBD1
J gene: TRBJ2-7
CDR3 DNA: TGCGCCAGCAGCTTGCTTCCGGGACAGGGAACCTACGAGCAGTACTTC
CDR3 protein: CASSLLPGQGTYEQYF

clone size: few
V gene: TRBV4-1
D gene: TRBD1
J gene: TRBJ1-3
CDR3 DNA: TGCGCCAGCAGCCCGCGCCATGGGACAGGGGACTCCTCTGGAAACACCATATATTTT
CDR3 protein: CASSPRHGTGDSSGNTIYF

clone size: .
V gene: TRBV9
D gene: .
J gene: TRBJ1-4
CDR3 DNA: TGTGCCAGCAGCCCGGCGAGACAGCTGTCTATAGGGGAAAAACTGTTTTTT
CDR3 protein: CASSPARQLSIGEKLFF

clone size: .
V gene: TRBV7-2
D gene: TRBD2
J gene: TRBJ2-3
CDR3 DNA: TGTGCCAGCAGCTTAGGGGACTACATACGCACAGATACGCAGTATTTT
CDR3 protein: CASSLGDYIRTDTQYF

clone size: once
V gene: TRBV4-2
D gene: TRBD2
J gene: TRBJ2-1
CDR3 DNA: TGTGCCAGCAGCCAAGAAAGAACAGCGGGAGGTCCACCCTTCTACAATGAGCAGTTCTTC
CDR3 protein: CASSQERTAGGPPFYNEQFF

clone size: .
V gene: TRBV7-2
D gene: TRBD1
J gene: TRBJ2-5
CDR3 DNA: TGTGCCAGCAGCTACGAAGGGACAGGGAGGGAGACCCAGTACTTC
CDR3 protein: CASSYEGTGRETQYF

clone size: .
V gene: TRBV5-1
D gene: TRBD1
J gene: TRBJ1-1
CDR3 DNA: TGCGCCAGCAGCACGACAGGGATGAACACTGAAGCTTTCTTT
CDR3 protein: CASSTTGMNTEAFF

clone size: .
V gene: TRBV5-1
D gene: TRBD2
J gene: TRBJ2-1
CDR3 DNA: TGCGCCAGCAGTCGGGAGGGCCTCTACAATGAGCAGTTCTTC
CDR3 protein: CASSREGLYNEQFF

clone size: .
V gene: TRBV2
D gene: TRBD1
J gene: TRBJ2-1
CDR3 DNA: TGTGCCAGCAGCCTGGACAGGGTTAACAATGAGCAGTTCTTC
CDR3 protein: CASSLDRVNNEQFF